This T cell receptor beta chain is from a study of PD-1 blockade in mismatch repair-deficient tumors (dated by TCRdb to 2017 to 2019). At the level of the whole study: Between late 2013 and September 2016, roughly 84 consecutive patients with 12 mismatch repair-deficient cancer types, all previously treated and progressing, were enrolled in the trial. Tumor-associated T cell clones were tracked in the peripheral blood of patients responding to PD-1 blockade by deep sequencing of TCR CDR3 regions. On the study overall, not on this receptor specifically: Rapid expansion after pembrolizumab followed by contraction, generally before radiologic responses, was shown by tumor-resident clones, which were often undetectable in blood before treatment.

For each enrolled patient, mismatch repair deficiency was established using either polymerase chain reaction or immunohistochemistry. TCR sequencing was carried out for three patients who responded to pembrolizumab therapy. In the phase II trial, pembrolizumab PD-1 blockade was tested prospectively in advanced mismatch repair-deficient cancers, no matter which tissue of origin the cancers came from. Peripheral blood T cell samples were serially collected before and at multiple times after PD-1 blockade was started. The timing of each blood sample was reported as weeks after the first dose of pembrolizumab. About this clone itself: Its antigen has not been determined. No much larger clone is present one base from it, and per-base qualities are unavailable.

Trimming takes 4 bases from V and 0 bases from J, and the germline ends sit 23 bases apart. The CDR3 measures 20 amino acids from cysteine to phenylalanine. Of the read, only the CDR3 DNA is kept; its 60 bases are in frame from base 1. CDR1 and CDR2 (SGHNT, YYREEE) derive from the germline V gene (reference sequence). Libraries were prepared through the immunoSEQ multiplex PCR assay. Held by TCRdb, this immuneACCESS table contains in-frame sequences only and omits some clones. Under half of the omission traces to an unresolved V gene where checked; the cause of the rest is unknown. Across this sample there are approximately 51,000 clones, with over 70% seen only once. 7% to 8.5% of the sample belongs to the ten largest clones.

The sequence joins TRBV5-4 to TRBJ2-6; perhaps TRBD1 is the D gene, with 5 bases matching. The clonotype originates from an adult with mismatch repair-deficient cancer. The specimen was peripheral blood, collected roughly 21 weeks after starting pembrolizumab. The sequence in DNA is TGTGCCAGCAGCCCATCCGTTCTCGGACAAGCCAACTCTGGGGCCAACGTCCTGACTTTC. Translated, this is CASSPSVLGQANSGANVLTF.